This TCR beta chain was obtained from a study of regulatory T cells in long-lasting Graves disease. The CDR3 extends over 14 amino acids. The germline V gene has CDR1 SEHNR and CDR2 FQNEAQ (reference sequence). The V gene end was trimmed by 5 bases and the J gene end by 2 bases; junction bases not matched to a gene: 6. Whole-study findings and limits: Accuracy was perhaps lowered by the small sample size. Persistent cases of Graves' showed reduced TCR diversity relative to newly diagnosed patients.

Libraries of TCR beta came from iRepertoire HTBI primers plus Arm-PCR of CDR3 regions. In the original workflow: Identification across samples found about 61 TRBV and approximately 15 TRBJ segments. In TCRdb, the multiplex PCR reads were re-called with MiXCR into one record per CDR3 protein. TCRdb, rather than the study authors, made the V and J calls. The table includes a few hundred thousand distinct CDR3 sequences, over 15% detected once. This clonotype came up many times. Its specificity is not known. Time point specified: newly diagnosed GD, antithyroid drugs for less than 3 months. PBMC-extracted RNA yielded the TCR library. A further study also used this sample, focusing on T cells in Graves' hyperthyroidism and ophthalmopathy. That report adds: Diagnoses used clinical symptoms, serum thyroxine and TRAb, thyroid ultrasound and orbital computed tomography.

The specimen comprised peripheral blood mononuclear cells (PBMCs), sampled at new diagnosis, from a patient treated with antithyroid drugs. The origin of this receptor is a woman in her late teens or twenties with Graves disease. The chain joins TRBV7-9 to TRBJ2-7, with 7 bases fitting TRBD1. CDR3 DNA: TGTGCCAGCAGCAAGGGACAGAAACCCTACGAGCAGTACTTC. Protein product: CASSKGQKPYEQYF. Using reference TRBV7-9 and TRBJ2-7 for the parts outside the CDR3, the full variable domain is DTGVSQNPRHKITKRGQNVTFRCDPISEHNRLYWYRQTLGQGPEFLTYFQNEAQLEKSRLLSDRFSAERPKGSFSTLEIQRTEQGDSAMYLCASSKGQKPYEQYFGPGTRLTVT.